The clone carrying this T cell receptor (beta chain) was picked up a small number of times. This record belongs to a study of blood T cell repertoires in COVID-19. The CDR3 totals 16 residues. V lost 2 bases, J lost 4 bases, and 14 bases lay in between. The germline V gene has CDR1 LNHDA and CDR2 SQIVND (reference sequence). Only in-frame clones appear in the TCRdb table, and some are missing; sequencing was by immunoSEQ multiplex PCR. The sample contains roughly 70,000 clones, 75% to 90% of which appear only once. This clonotype originated in a woman of 80 years or more with active COVID-19. The specimen sequenced was peripheral blood. The rearrangement links TRBV19 to TRBJ2-2; D may be TRBD2 (6 bases). CDR3 bases: TGTGCCAGTAGTATATTGGGCACCGGGGGCACCGGGGAGCTGTTTTTT. Translation gives CASSILGTGGTGELFF.